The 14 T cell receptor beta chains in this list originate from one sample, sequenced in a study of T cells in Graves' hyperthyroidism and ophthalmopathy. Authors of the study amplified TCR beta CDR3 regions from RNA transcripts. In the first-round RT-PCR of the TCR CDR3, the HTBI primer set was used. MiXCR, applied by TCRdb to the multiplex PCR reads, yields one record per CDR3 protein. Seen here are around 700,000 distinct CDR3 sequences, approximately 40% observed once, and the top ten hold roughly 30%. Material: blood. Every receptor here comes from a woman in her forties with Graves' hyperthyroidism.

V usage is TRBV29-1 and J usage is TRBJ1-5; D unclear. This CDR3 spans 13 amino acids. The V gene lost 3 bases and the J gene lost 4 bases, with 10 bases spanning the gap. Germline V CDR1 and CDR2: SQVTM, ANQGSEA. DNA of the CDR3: TGCAGCGTTGAGCAGGACGAAAATCAGCCCCAGCATTTT. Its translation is CSVEQDENQPQHF.

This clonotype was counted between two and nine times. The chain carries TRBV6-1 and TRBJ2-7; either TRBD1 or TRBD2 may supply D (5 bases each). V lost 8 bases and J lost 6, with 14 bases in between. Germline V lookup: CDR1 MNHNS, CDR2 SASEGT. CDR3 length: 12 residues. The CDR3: CASGGCRGEQYF. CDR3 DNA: TGTGCCAGCGGAGGATGTAGGGGCGAGCAGTACTTC.

CDR3 nucleotides: TGTGCCAGTAGTAAGGACAGCCCCGGTTTCGGCTATGGCTACACCTTC. Translated, it gives CASSKDSPGFGYGYTF. The chain combines TRBV19 with TRBJ1-2, with TRBD1 as a possible D gene (6 bases). The CDR3 spans 16 residues. V was clipped by 4 bases and J by 4 bases, with 19 bases between them. Germline V lookup: CDR1 LNHDA, CDR2 SQIVND (reference sequence).

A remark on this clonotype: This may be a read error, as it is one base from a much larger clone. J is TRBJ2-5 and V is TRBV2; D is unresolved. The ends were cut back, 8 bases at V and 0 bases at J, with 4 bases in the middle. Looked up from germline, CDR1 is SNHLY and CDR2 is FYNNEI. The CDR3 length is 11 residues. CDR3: CASGDQETQYF. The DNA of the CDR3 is TGTGCCAGCGGGGACCAAGAGACCCAGTACTTC. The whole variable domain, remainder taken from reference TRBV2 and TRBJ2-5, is EPEVTQTPSHQVTQMGQEVILRCVPISNHLYFYWYRQILGQKVEFLVSFYNNEISEKSEIFDDQFSVERPDGSNFTLKIRSTKLEDSAMYFCASGDQETQYFGPGTRLLVL.

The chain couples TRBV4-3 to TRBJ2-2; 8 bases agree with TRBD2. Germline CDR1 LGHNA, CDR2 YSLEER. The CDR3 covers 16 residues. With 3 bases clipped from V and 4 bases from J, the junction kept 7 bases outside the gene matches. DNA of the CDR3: TGCGCCAGCAGCCACTTAAGCGGGAGTGGCACCGGGGAGCTGTTTTTT. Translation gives CASSHLSGSGTGELFF.

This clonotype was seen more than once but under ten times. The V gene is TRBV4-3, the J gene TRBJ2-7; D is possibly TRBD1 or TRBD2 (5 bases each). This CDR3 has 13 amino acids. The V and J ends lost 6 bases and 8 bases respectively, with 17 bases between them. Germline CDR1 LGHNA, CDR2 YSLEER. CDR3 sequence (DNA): TGCGCCAGCAGTCTTGAGGGGACCGCACAGCAGTACTTC. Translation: CASSLEGTAQQYF.

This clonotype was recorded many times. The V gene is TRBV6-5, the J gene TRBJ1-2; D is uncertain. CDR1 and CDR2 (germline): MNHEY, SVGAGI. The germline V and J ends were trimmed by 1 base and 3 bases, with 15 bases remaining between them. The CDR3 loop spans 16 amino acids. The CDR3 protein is CASSYFGRSTYYGYTF. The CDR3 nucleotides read TGTGCCAGCAGTTACTTCGGCAGATCAACCTACTATGGCTACACCTTC.

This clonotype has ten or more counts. The DNA of the CDR3 is TGTGCCAGCAGTGTCTTGACTAGCGGGTACGAGCAGTACTTC. Translation gives CASSVLTSGYEQYF. The chain links TRBV25-1 to TRBJ2-7; 10 bases fit TRBD2. V shed 4 bases and J 4 bases; nucleotides not matched to a gene: 4. This CDR3 is built from 14 residues. The V gene's germline CDR1 is MGHDK and CDR2 SYGVNS.

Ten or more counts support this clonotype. CDR3 amino acids: CSAPGGADRLNSPLHF. Here the CDR3 DNA reads TGCAGTGCCCCGGGCGGGGCGGACAGACTTAATTCACCCCTCCACTTT. The rearrangement uses TRBV20-1 and TRBJ1-6; perhaps TRBD1 as D (6 bases). Germline V CDR1 and CDR2: DFQATT, SNEGSKA (reference sequence). With 6 bases removed from V and 6 bases from J, the gap between germline ends came to 21 bases. The CDR3 is 16 amino acids.

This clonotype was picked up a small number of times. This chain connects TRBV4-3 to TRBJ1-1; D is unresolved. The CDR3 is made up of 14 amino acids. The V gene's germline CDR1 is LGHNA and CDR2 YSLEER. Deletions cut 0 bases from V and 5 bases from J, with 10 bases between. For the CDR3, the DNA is TGCGCCAGCAGCCAAGATTGGTCCGGTACTGAAGCTTTCTTT. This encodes CASSQDWSGTEAFF.

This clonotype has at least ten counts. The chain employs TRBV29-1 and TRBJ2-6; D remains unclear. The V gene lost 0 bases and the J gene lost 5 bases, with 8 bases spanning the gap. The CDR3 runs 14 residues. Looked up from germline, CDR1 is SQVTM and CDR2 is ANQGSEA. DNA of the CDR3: TGCAGCGTTGAAGATCCGGCCTGGGCCAACGTCCTGACTTTC. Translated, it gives CSVEDPAWANVLTF.

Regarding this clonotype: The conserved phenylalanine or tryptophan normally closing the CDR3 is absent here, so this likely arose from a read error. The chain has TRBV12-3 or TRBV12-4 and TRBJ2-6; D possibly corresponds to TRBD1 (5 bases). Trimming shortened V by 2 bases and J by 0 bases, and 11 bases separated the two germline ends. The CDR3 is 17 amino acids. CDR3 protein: CASSLPRDLSGANVLTP. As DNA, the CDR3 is TGTGCCAGCAGTTTACCCAGGGATCTCTCTGGGGCCAACGTCCTGACTCCA.

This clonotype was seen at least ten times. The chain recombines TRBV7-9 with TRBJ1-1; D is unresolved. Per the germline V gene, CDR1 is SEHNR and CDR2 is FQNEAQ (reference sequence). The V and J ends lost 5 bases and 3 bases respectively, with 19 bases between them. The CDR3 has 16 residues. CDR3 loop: CASSPQNRLLDTEAFF. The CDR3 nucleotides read TGTGCCAGCAGCCCACAAAATAGGTTATTGGACACTGAAGCTTTCTTT.

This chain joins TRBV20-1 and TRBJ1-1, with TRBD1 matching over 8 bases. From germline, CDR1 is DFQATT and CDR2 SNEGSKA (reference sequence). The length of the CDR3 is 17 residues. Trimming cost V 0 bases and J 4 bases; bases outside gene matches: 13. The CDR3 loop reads CSARDGSWGTGLTEAFF. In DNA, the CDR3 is TGCAGTGCTAGAGATGGTTCTTGGGGGACAGGACTCACTGAAGCTTTCTTT.